Listed below are T cell receptor beta chains from one sample, sequenced in a study of Tregs in tolerant kidney transplant recipients. Using immunoSEQ multiplex PCR, the repertoire was profiled, and TCRdb retains in-frame clones only, with some absent. This table holds roughly 69,000 clones, 95% to 98% found once. The sequencing here drew on Tregs from blood, taken before the transplant. The receptors derive from a human donor who received a combined kidney and bone marrow transplant. The CDR3 runs from the conserved cysteine through the conserved F or W. A D gene is named only where the DNA matches it firmly.

d_call j_call v_call cdr3_nt cdr3_aa
TRBD2 TRBJ2-3 TRBV7-6 TGTGCCAGCAGGCCCGGGGGGACGGGCACAGATACGCAGTATTTT CASRPGGTGTDTQYF
TRBD1 TRBJ2-1 TRBV5-6 TGTGCCAGCAGCTTGGTGGGGACAGGGGTAGTGGGGCAGTTCTTC CASSLVGTGVVGQFF
NA TRBJ1-6 TRBV28 TGTGCCAGCAGTTCTTTTGTCGGGTCACCCCTCCACTTT CASSSFVGSPLHF
TRBD1 TRBJ1-2 TRBV5-1 TGCGCCAGCAGCTTCGGGGACAGGGGGATTTATGGCTACACCTTC CASSFGDRGIYGYTF
NA TRBJ2-2 TRBV6-1 TGTGCCAGCAGTGAAGTTTATACACCGCTTGTGACCGGGGAGCTGTTTTTT CASSEVYTPLVTGELFF
TRBD2 TRBJ2-1 TRBV9 TGTGCCAGCAGCCCGACTAGCGGGAGGTTTAATGAGCAGTTCTTC CASSPTSGRFNEQFF
NA TRBJ1-4 TRBV25-1 TGTGCCAGCAGTGAATGGGAGGGTAGAAAACTGTTTTTT CASSEWEGRKLFF
NA TRBJ2-7 TRBV5-4 TGTGCCAGCAGCTTGCCCGGCTACGAGCAGTACTTC CASSLPGYEQYF
NA TRBJ2-7 TRBV18 TGTGCCAGCTCACCACCGAGATCACAGACCTCCTACGAGCAGTACTTC CASSPPRSQTSYEQYF
NA TRBJ1-2 TRBV20-1 TGCAGTGGCCAGGGCGCGGGCTACACCTTC CSGQGAGYTF
NA TRBJ2-1 TRBV28 TGTGCCAGCAGTTTCGGCCCATCGGGGTACAATGAGCAGTTCTTC CASSFGPSGYNEQFF
TRBD1 TRBJ2-3 TRBV11-2 TGTGCCAGCAGCTCTCAAGGGACAGGGGCAGATACGCAGTATTTT CASSSQGTGADTQYF
NA TRBJ2-2 TRBV28 TGTGCCAGCAACTGGGGCAGCGGGACCGGGGAGCTGTTTTTT CASNWGSGTGELFF
TRBD1 TRBJ1-6 TRBV7-2 TGTGCCAGCAGCACAGGGGGCTCCTATAATTCACCCCTCCACTTT CASSTGGSYNSPLHF
NA TRBJ2-3 TRBV5-1 TGCGCCAGCAGCTTAAACAGTTTTAGCACAGATACGCAGTATTTT CASSLNSFSTDTQYF
NA TRBJ2-7 TRBV6-5 TGTGCCAGCAGTAACTCCGGCTGGGGCGCGGTCTACGAGCAGTACTTC CASSNSGWGAVYEQYF